The 12 T cell receptor beta chains below come from one sample, sequenced in a study of early T cells in non-severe SARS-CoV-2 infection. TCRdb redid the calling of the 5' RACE reads with MiXCR, one entry per CDR3 protein. The sample records 37,000 or so distinct CDR3 sequences, roughly 5.7% being singletons. Sequences were obtained from whole blood. Receptors originate from an adult who was a healthcare worker with PCR-confirmed SARS-CoV-2 infection or an uninfected control (not recorded which).

This clonotype was seen many times. The CDR3 DNA is TGTGCCTGGGGACCGCCGGCATTTGGCGGGGAGCTGTTTTTT. Translating it yields CAWGPPAFGGELFF. The chain has TRBV30 and TRBJ2-2; D call uncertain. Trimming pared 5 bases from V and 7 bases from J, leaving 17 bases between. Germline V gives CDR1 GTSNPN, CDR2 SVGIG (reference sequence). The CDR3 consists of 14 residues.

This clonotype was picked up many times. The chain carries TRBV11-2 and TRBJ2-3, with D unclear. The CDR3 covers 16 residues. CDR1 is SGHAT and CDR2 is FQNNGV in the germline V gene. V dropped 0 bases and J dropped 11 bases, with 21 bases sitting between them. CDR3 in amino acids: CASSLDRVSFGSVQYF. The CDR3 nucleotides are TGTGCCAGCAGCTTAGATCGGGTTTCCTTTGGGTCGGTGCAGTATTTT. Full variable domain (remainder filled in from reference TRBV11-2 and TRBJ2-3): EAGVAQSPRYKIIEKRQSVAFWCNPISGHATLYWYQQILGQGPKLLIQFQNNGVVDDSQLPKDRFSAERLKGVDSTLKIQPAKLEDSAVYLCASSLDRVSFGSVQYFGPGTRLTVL.

This clonotype has a count of ten or more. This sequence joins TRBV20-1 and TRBJ1-5; D gene ambiguous. CDR1 DFQATT and CDR2 SNEGSKA come from the germline V gene (reference sequence). The CDR3 has 13 amino acids. Trimming cost V 3 bases and J 3 bases, with 9 bases left between them. DNA for the CDR3: TGCAGTGCTAGCAGAGGGCCCAATCAGCCCCAGCATTTT. It specifies CSASRGPNQPQHF.

This clonotype was found many times. The V call is TRBV5-5, the J call TRBJ2-1; 9 nucleotides match TRBD2. Trimming removed 4 bases from V and 12 bases from J; junction bases left unmatched: 14. The CDR3 sequence is 15 residues long. Germline V CDR1 and CDR2: SGHKS, YYEKEE (reference sequence). The CDR3 coding sequence is TGTGCCAGCAGCGACGTAGCGGGAGTGGATTTGGGGCAGTTCTTC. Amino acid sequence: CASSDVAGVDLGQFF.

Many counts were recorded for this clonotype. The gene calls are TRBV6-4 and TRBJ2-1, with no clear D. The germline CDR1 and CDR2 sequences are MRHNA and SNTAGT. This CDR3 region has 14 residues. Trimming shortened V by 0 bases and J by 7 bases, and 10 bases separated the two germline ends. CDR3 nucleotide sequence: TGTGCCAGCAGTGACTCGACGGAAGCTAATGAGCAGTTCTTC. It is translated as CASSDSTEANEQFF.

This clonotype was seen many times. This chain joins TRBV7-9 and TRBJ2-5; tentatively, D is TRBD1 (6 bases). V was cut by 3 bases and J by 3 bases, with 14 bases left in between. The CDR3 contains 15 residues. The germline V gene encodes CDR1 SEHNR and CDR2 FQNEAQ (reference sequence). The CDR3 loop is CASSLLTGPKETQYF. The CDR3 DNA is TGTGCCAGCAGCTTGCTGACAGGACCTAAAGAGACCCAGTACTTC.

This clonotype is labeled medium-sized. The genes are TRBV11-2 and TRBJ2-1; TRBD1 is a possible D gene (6 bases). The CDR3 has 14 amino acids. Germline V gene lookup returns CDR1 SGHAT and CDR2 FQNNGV. Trimming removed 4 bases at V and 11 bases at J, with 18 bases between. The CDR3 nucleotides read TGTGCCAGCAGCTCGTTCAAGGGACAAGTTCAGCAGTTCTTC. This translates into CASSSFKGQVQQFF.

In its sample, this clonotype was seen many times. The chain is built from TRBV11-2 and TRBJ2-7; weak D call: TRBD2 (5 bases). The CDR3 is 13 residues long. V was cut by 5 bases and J by 0 bases, with 8 bases left in between. CDR1 is SGHAT, CDR2 FQNNGV, per germline. The CDR3 sequence: CASSPGLSYEQYF. CDR3 bases: TGTGCCAGCAGCCCCGGACTCTCCTACGAGCAGTACTTC.

The chain has TRBV6-6 and TRBJ2-7, with 8 positions matching TRBD2. The V and J ends lost 2 bases and 0 bases, in that order; junction bases with no gene match: 9. CDR1 and CDR2 (germline): MNHNY, SVGAGI (reference sequence). This CDR3 is built from 17 residues. CDR3 loop: CASSYVGTGGPSYEQYF. The CDR3 DNA is TGTGCCAGCAGTTACGTTGGGACGGGAGGGCCCTCCTACGAGCAGTACTTC.

This clonotype has at least ten counts. The gene calls are TRBV6-1 and TRBJ1-5; tentatively, D is TRBD1 (5 bases). With 4 bases removed from V and 1 base from J, the gap between germline ends came to 8 bases. Germline V lookup: CDR1 MNHNS, CDR2 SASEGT. This CDR3 has 14 amino acids. The CDR3 coding sequence is TGTGCCAGCAGTGGGGGGGGAAGCAATCAGCCCCAGCATTTT. It specifies CASSGGGSNQPQHF.

The rearrangement uses TRBV5-1 and TRBJ2-7, with 9 nucleotides matching TRBD1. The CDR3 runs to 16 residues. Trimming cost V 0 bases and J 3 bases; bases outside gene matches: 7. CDR1 SGHRS and CDR2 YFSETQ come from the germline V gene. CDR3 protein: CASSLAWTGDVYEQYF. In DNA, the CDR3 is TGCGCCAGCAGCTTGGCTTGGACAGGGGACGTCTACGAGCAGTACTTC.

J is TRBJ1-5 and V is TRBV4-1, with unresolved D. Germline values: CDR1 MGHRA, CDR2 YSYEKL. V was trimmed by 0 bases and J by 4 bases, leaving 10 bases between them. This CDR3 is built from 15 residues. CDR3 bases: TGCGCCAGCAGCCAAGATCCCCTCGGTAATCAGCCCCAGCATTTT. Its protein is CASSQDPLGNQPQHF.